Each of the 22 T cell receptor beta chains below was sequenced from the same sample in a study of blood T cell repertoires in COVID-19. The table came from immunoSEQ multiplex PCR; TCRdb's copy has only in-frame clones and leaves some out. The sample consists of some 260,000 clones, about 87% of them appearing once. Input material: peripheral blood. The receptor source for this set is a woman aged 65 to 85 with COVID-19, enrolled during active disease.

This clone appeared a single time. The gene calls are TRBV19 and TRBJ2-1, with 13 bases lining up with TRBD2. This CDR3 comprises 15 residues. The V gene end was trimmed by 9 bases and the J gene end by 8 bases; junction bases not matched to a gene: 10. Germline V gene sequence: CDR1 LNHDA, CDR2 SQIVND (reference sequence). CDR3 nucleotides: TGTGCCAGCGAACGGACTAGCGGGAGTTGGGATGAGCAGTTCTTC. Amino acids: CASERTSGSWDEQFF.

CDR3 amino acids: CATKPAGYTF. CDR3 nucleotide sequence: TGTGCCACCAAGCCAGCGGGCTACACCTTC. J is TRBJ1-2 and V is TRBV24-1; no definite D call. Germline CDR1 is KGHDR and CDR2 is SFDVKD. Trimming removed 8 bases at V and 8 bases at J, with 8 bases between. The CDR3 length is 10 residues.

The table lists this clone with a count of one. This sequence joins TRBV29-1 and TRBJ1-1; no clear D gene. Trimming removed 3 bases at V and 3 bases at J, with 11 bases between. The CDR3 contains 13 residues. Germline V gives CDR1 SQVTM, CDR2 ANQGSEA. The DNA for the CDR3 is TGCAGCGTTGATTCGGGAGTCGACACTGAAGCTTTCTTT. Protein: CSVDSGVDTEAFF.

V is TRBV29-1 and J is TRBJ2-7; 7 bases line up with TRBD2. This CDR3 comprises 13 residues. V shed 7 bases and J 4 bases; nucleotides not matched to a gene: 10. Germline V lookup: CDR1 SQVTM, CDR2 ANQGSEA. The CDR3 protein is CSAHDREEYEQYF. The DNA for the CDR3 is TGCAGCGCCCACGACCGGGAGGAGTACGAGCAGTACTTC.

The rearrangement joins TRBV5-1 to TRBJ2-3; D may be TRBD2 (6 bases). Germline V gives CDR1 SGHRS, CDR2 YFSETQ. Trimming stripped 3 bases from V and 2 bases from J, with 19 bases between. The CDR3 extends over 17 amino acids. CDR3 sequence (DNA): TGCGCCAGCAGCTCTACACGCGGGACTCCCCTCACAGATACGCAGTATTTT. As protein: CASSSTRGTPLTDTQYF. The full variable domain, with the rest looked up from reference TRBV5-1 and TRBJ2-3, is KAGVTQTPRYLIKTRGQQVTLSCSPISGHRSVSWYQQTPGQGLQFLFEYFSETQRNKGNFPGRFSGRQFSNSRSEMNVSTLELGDSALYLCASSSTRGTPLTDTQYFGPGTRLTVL.

The V gene is TRBV18, the J gene TRBJ1-2; maybe TRBD1 (5 bases). Germline CDR1 is KGHSH and CDR2 is LQKENI. The length of the CDR3 is 13 residues. Trimming took off 3 bases at V and 8 bases at J, with 13 bases between the two ends. For the CDR3, the DNA is TGTGCCAGCTCACCTTCCAGGGAAGGGGGCTACACCTTC. This codes for CASSPSREGGYTF.

This rearrangement joins TRBV3-1 (or the pseudogene TRBV3-2) to TRBJ2-1; 8 bases are a match to TRBD2. The CDR3 consists of 16 residues. The V segment lost 1 base and the J segment 6 bases; nucleotides outside the gene matches: 8. Germline assignment: CDR1 LGHDT and CDR2 YNNKEL (reference sequence). CDR3 loop: CASSQGLAGLGNEQFF. CDR3 nucleotide sequence: TGTGCCAGCAGCCAAGGCCTAGCGGGTCTCGGCAATGAGCAGTTCTTC.

This rearrangement joins TRBV10-3 to TRBJ1-1, with D maybe TRBD1 (5 bases). Germline V gene data show CDR1 as ENHRY and CDR2 as SYGVKD. This CDR3 comprises 15 residues. Trimming cost V 3 bases and J 0 bases, with 11 bases left between them. The CDR3 region is CAISDGAVLNTEAFF. As DNA, the CDR3 is TGTGCCATCAGTGATGGGGCAGTTCTGAACACTGAAGCTTTCTTT.

The chain recombines TRBV4-1 with TRBJ2-1; 8 nucleotides align to TRBD2. Per the germline V gene, CDR1 is MGHRA and CDR2 is YSYEKL. The V and J ends lost 7 bases and 4 bases, in that order; junction bases with no gene match: 12. CDR3 length: 16 amino acids. This CDR3 reads CASKPGGETWYNEQFF. Here the CDR3 DNA reads TGCGCCAGCAAACCGGGGGGGGAGACCTGGTACAATGAGCAGTTCTTC.

The chain carries TRBV5-1 and TRBJ2-5, with 12 bases identical to TRBD1. CDR1 is SGHRS, CDR2 YFSETQ, per germline. After removal of 8 bases from V and 6 bases from J, the junction contained 20 bases not matched to a gene. This CDR3 region has 18 residues. The DNA for the CDR3 is TGCGCCAGGGTCCCCACTGGCACCGGGACAGGGGGCGTGAAGACCCAGTACTTC. Its protein is CARVPTGTGTGGVKTQYF. Based on the CDR3 plus reference TRBV5-1 and TRBJ2-5, the full variable domain is KAGVTQTPRYLIKTRGQQVTLSCSPISGHRSVSWYQQTPGQGLQFLFEYFSETQRNKGNFPGRFSGRQFSNSRSEMNVSTLELGDSALYLCARVPTGTGTGGVKTQYFGPGTRLLVL.

The J gene is TRBJ2-7, the V gene TRBV12-2; the DNA was not compared with TRBD2, the D call given in the table. TRBV12-2 is noted as a pseudogene. The length of the CDR3 is 15 residues. The DNA of the CDR3 is TGTGCAAGTCGCCCACCTCGGGTAGCGGTCTACGAGCAGTACTTC. As protein: CASRPPRVAVYEQYF.

The rearrangement links TRBV7-2 to TRBJ2-7; 8 bases agree with TRBD1. The CDR3 totals 15 residues. Germline V lookup: CDR1 SGHTA, CDR2 FQGNSA. V lost 3 bases, J lost 6 bases, and 10 bases stayed unmatched. CDR3 residues: CASSFVEGRGREQYF. The CDR3 DNA reads TGTGCCAGCAGCTTTGTGGAGGGCAGGGGGCGCGAGCAGTACTTC.

The chain is built from TRBV28 and TRBJ2-3, with 8 bases that match TRBD1. The CDR3 has 15 residues. Trimming took 3 bases from V and 3 from J; bases not matched to a gene: 5. CDR1 and CDR2 from the germline V gene are MDHEN and SYDVKM. The CDR3 spells CASSFRQGLTDTQYF. The DNA for the CDR3 is TGTGCCAGCAGTTTCCGACAGGGGCTTACAGATACGCAGTATTTT.

The chain carries TRBV3-1 (or the pseudogene TRBV3-2) and TRBJ1-5, with 7 positions matching TRBD1. This CDR3 has 15 amino acids. Germline V gives CDR1 LGHDT, CDR2 YNNKEL (reference sequence). V shed 0 bases and J 6 bases; nucleotides not matched to a gene: 5. CDR3 in amino acids: CASSQEGQGGQPQHF. The DNA of the CDR3 is TGTGCCAGCAGCCAAGAGGGCCAGGGGGGTCAGCCCCAGCATTTT.

This clone occurred a few times. The rearrangement links TRBV19 to TRBJ1-2, with 11 nucleotides matching TRBD1. The J segment lost 4 bases and the V segment lost 7 bases, leaving 8 bases of the junction unmatched. The germline gives CDR1 LNHDA, CDR2 SQIVND (reference sequence). The CDR3 runs to 15 residues. CDR3 region: CASTGQGARVYGYTF. The DNA of the CDR3 is TGTGCCAGTACCGGACAGGGGGCGAGGGTCTATGGCTACACCTTC.

The chain links TRBV27 to TRBJ2-1; the D is unclear. Trimming took 2 bases from V and 8 from J, leaving 7 bases between them. In germline, CDR1 is MNHEY, CDR2 SMNVEV (reference sequence). The CDR3 spans 12 residues. The CDR3 DNA follows: TGTGCCAGCAGTTTAACTCGCCATGAGCAGTTCTTC. It translates to CASSLTRHEQFF.

This clone appeared once. The rearrangement links TRBV6-1 to TRBJ1-5; D possibly corresponds to TRBD1 (6 bases). The germline gives CDR1 MNHNS, CDR2 SASEGT. V lost 3 bases and J lost 2, with 17 bases in between. The CDR3 has 17 residues. DNA of the CDR3: TGTGCCAGCAGTGAGAGACAGGACCCGGTCGGCAATCAGCCCCAGCATTTT. It codes for CASSERQDPVGNQPQHF.

This chain uses TRBV2 with TRBJ1-4, with 11 nucleotides matching TRBD1. CDR3 length: 16 residues. Trimming removed 7 bases from V and 8 bases from J; junction bases left unmatched: 12. The germline V gene encodes CDR1 SNHLY and CDR2 FYNNEI. CDR3 DNA sequence: TGTGCCAGCATTTTCATTACCGGGACAGGGGGGGAAAAACTGTTTTTT. Amino acids: CASIFITGTGGEKLFF.

This clone was detected only a few times. This chain links TRBV11-3 with TRBJ2-7; D might be TRBD1 (6 bases). The ends were cut back, 5 bases at V and 5 bases at J, with 22 bases in the middle. In germline, CDR1 is SGHNT, CDR2 YENEEA. The CDR3 length is 16 residues. The CDR3 DNA is TGTGCCAGCAGCCCTCAAGGGCCAAGTGGGGGCCACGAGCAGTACTTC. Its translation: CASSPQGPSGGHEQYF.

This rearrangement joins TRBV18 to TRBJ1-4; D possibly corresponds to TRBD1 (5 bases). Germline V CDR1 and CDR2: KGHSH, LQKENI. V gave up 3 bases and J gave up 8 bases, with 16 bases separating them. CDR3 length: 15 amino acids. The CDR3 sequence: CASSPPSQGGEKLFF. CDR3 DNA sequence: TGTGCCAGCTCACCGCCTTCTCAGGGAGGGGAAAAACTGTTTTTT. The whole variable domain, filled in from reference TRBV18 and TRBJ1-4, reads NAGVMQNPRHLVRRRGQEARLRCSPMKGHSHVYWYRQLPEEGLKFMVYLQKENIIDESGMPKERFSAEFPKEGPSILRIQQVVRGDSAAYFCASSPPSQGGEKLFFGSGTQLSVL.

The chain recombines TRBV11-3 with TRBJ2-2, with 7 positions matching TRBD2. The ends lost 8 bases at V and 5 bases at J; junction bases unmatched: 8. This CDR3 region has 14 residues. Germline V gene data show CDR1 as SGHNT and CDR2 as YENEEA. CDR3 sequence reads: CASGLFGGTGELFF. The DNA for the CDR3 is TGTGCCAGCGGACTCTTCGGGGGGACCGGGGAGCTGTTTTTT.

The chain combines TRBV30 with TRBJ2-1, with TRBD1 as a possible D gene (5 bases). Germline V gene sequence: CDR1 GTSNPN, CDR2 SVGIG (reference sequence). Trimming stripped 0 bases from V and 1 base from J, with 16 bases between. This CDR3 region has 17 residues. CDR3 in DNA: TGTGCCTGGAGTGTAGGGGATCTCGGTGCGTCCTACAATGAGCAGTTCTTC. Protein sequence: CAWSVGDLGASYNEQFF.